The 21 T cell receptor beta chains below all came from one sample that was sequenced in a study of cytomegalovirus exposure and HLA in healthy donors. Primers: 60 Vbeta forward and 13 Jbeta reverse. Here immunoSEQ multiplex PCR was the method, and the copy in TCRdb shows in-frame clones only, minus some. Recorded here are approximately 200,000 clones; the top ten clones represent approximately 0.74%. Sequenced sample: PBMCs. The receptors were gathered from a boy aged 5-17 years in good health and CMV-seronegative.

The CDR3 region is CASSQDLGASGGRETQYF. As DNA, the CDR3 is TGTGCCAGCAGCCAAGATCTTGGGGCTAGCGGGGGGCGAGAGACCCAGTACTTC. This chain connects TRBV4-2 to TRBJ2-5, with 11 bases that match TRBD2. Trimming took 0 bases from V and 4 from J; bases not matched to a gene: 10. From germline, CDR1 is LGHNA and CDR2 YNFKEQ. CDR3 length equals 18 residues.

The chain employs TRBV5-1 and TRBJ1-1; maybe TRBD1 (6 bases). This CDR3 is 14 amino acids long. Germline V gene lookup returns CDR1 SGHRS and CDR2 YFSETQ. V was pared by 4 bases and J by 3 bases, with 13 bases between. The CDR3 loop is CASSINREDTEAFF. The CDR3 DNA follows: TGCGCCAGCAGCATCAACAGGGAAGACACTGAAGCTTTCTTT. The full variable domain, completed using reference TRBV5-1 and TRBJ1-1, is KAGVTQTPRYLIKTRGQQVTLSCSPISGHRSVSWYQQTPGQGLQFLFEYFSETQRNKGNFPGRFSGRQFSNSRSEMNVSTLELGDSALYLCASSINREDTEAFFGQGTRLTVV.

The rearrangement uses TRBV6-1 and TRBJ1-5; D is undetermined. With 8 bases removed from V and 4 bases from J, the gap between germline ends came to 6 bases. Germline lookup yields CDR1 MNHNS and CDR2 SASEGT. The CDR3 is made up of 11 amino acids. In DNA form, the CDR3 reads TGTGCCAGCGGAGATAATCAGCCCCAGCATTTT. Protein product: CASGDNQPQHF.

The chain uses TRBV5-1 and TRBJ2-7; possibly TRBD1 for D (6 bases). Germline V lookup: CDR1 SGHRS, CDR2 YFSETQ. The CDR3 runs to 14 residues. V was shortened by 0 bases and J by 2 bases, with 9 bases between the two germline ends. The CDR3 DNA follows: TGCGCCAGCAGCTTGGATCAGGGGACCTACGAGCAGTACTTC. This codes for CASSLDQGTYEQYF.

The rearrangement links TRBV19 to TRBJ1-5, with D perhaps matching TRBD1 (5 bases). The CDR3 length is 18 residues. Germline V gene data show CDR1 as LNHDA and CDR2 as SQIVND (reference sequence). The V and J ends lost 6 bases and 3 bases respectively, with 24 bases between them. The CDR3 region has the DNA TGTGCCAGTAGGGAAATGTACCGGGGGAGGGCCGACAATCAGCCCCAGCATTTT. The encoded protein is CASREMYRGRADNQPQHF.

The chain carries TRBV10-3 and TRBJ2-7, with 8 bases aligning to TRBD1. Looked up from germline, CDR1 is ENHRY and CDR2 is SYGVKD. With V trimmed by 2 bases and J by 2 bases, 8 bases remained unmatched. The CDR3 runs 16 residues. CDR3 coding DNA: TGTGCCATCAGTGAGCTGAACCGGGACAGGACCTACGAGCAGTACTTC. Translated: CAISELNRDRTYEQYF.

The rearrangement uses TRBV14 and TRBJ2-7; TRBD2 is a possible D gene (5 bases). The CDR3 totals 12 residues. Trimming left V 11 bases short and J 0 bases short, with 11 bases between. Looked up from germline, CDR1 is SGHDN and CDR2 is FVKESK. CDR3 sequence reads: CACRGSSYEQYF. CDR3 sequence (DNA): TGTGCCTGCCGGGGTAGCTCCTACGAGCAGTACTTC.

The V call is TRBV6-1, the J call TRBJ2-1; the D gene is possibly TRBD2 (6 bases). The germline V gene has CDR1 MNHNS and CDR2 SASEGT. The CDR3 has 12 amino acids. Trimming took 8 bases from V and 4 from J, leaving 9 bases between them. The CDR3 spells CASAGLYNEQFF. The DNA of the CDR3 is TGTGCCAGCGCAGGACTATACAATGAGCAGTTCTTC.

This chain uses TRBV27 with TRBJ1-4; D remains ambiguous. With 9 bases removed from V and 6 bases from J, the gap between germline ends came to 17 bases. Germline V gives CDR1 MNHEY, CDR2 SMNVEV (reference sequence). The CDR3 extends over 14 amino acids. This chain's CDR3 is CARKTRDPHEKLFF. CDR3 coding DNA: TGTGCCAGAAAAACCCGGGATCCCCATGAAAAACTGTTTTTT.

The chain couples TRBV4-1 to TRBJ2-7, with 8 bases aligning to TRBD1. This CDR3 has 15 residues. Germline CDR1 MGHRA, CDR2 YSYEKL. Losses at the gene ends were 4 bases for V and 2 bases for J; bases not matched to a gene: 7. The CDR3 nucleotides read TGCGCCAGCAGCCTTACCGCGGGACAGGCCTACGAGCAGTACTTC. The encoded protein is CASSLTAGQAYEQYF.

J is TRBJ2-3 and V is TRBV5-1, with TRBD2 as a possible D gene (5 bases). Germline V gene sequence: CDR1 SGHRS, CDR2 YFSETQ. The CDR3 is 14 residues long. V gave up 3 bases and J gave up 5 bases, with 13 bases separating them. The DNA of the CDR3 is TGCGCCAGCAGCTCGGGGTGGGTAGAAGATACGCAGTATTTT. This sequence encodes CASSSGWVEDTQYF. Based on the CDR3 plus reference TRBV5-1 and TRBJ2-3, the full variable domain is KAGVTQTPRYLIKTRGQQVTLSCSPISGHRSVSWYQQTPGQGLQFLFEYFSETQRNKGNFPGRFSGRQFSNSRSEMNVSTLELGDSALYLCASSSGWVEDTQYFGPGTRLTVL.

The CDR3 region is CASSATLRDRGGTEAFF. The DNA of the CDR3 is TGTGCCAGCAGTGCGACCCTCCGGGACAGGGGAGGCACTGAAGCTTTCTTT. The rearrangement links TRBV27 to TRBJ1-1; TRBD1 aligns across 10 bases. V shed 5 bases, J shed 4 bases, and the junction held 13 bases outside the gene matches. CDR1 MNHEY and CDR2 SMNVEV come from the germline V gene (reference sequence). The CDR3 runs 17 residues.

This chain links TRBV5-1 with TRBJ2-7; 9 bases match TRBD1. This CDR3 spans 18 amino acids. With 5 bases clipped from V and 4 bases from J, the junction kept 19 bases outside the gene matches. The germline CDR1 and CDR2 sequences are SGHRS and YFSETQ. CDR3 sequence reads: CASRPLWTGEAGRYEQYF. The DNA for the CDR3 is TGCGCCAGCAGACCCCTCTGGACAGGGGAGGCTGGTAGGTACGAGCAGTACTTC.

The rearrangement links TRBV6-1 to TRBJ1-5, with D maybe TRBD1 (5 bases). This CDR3 spans 15 amino acids. Germline lookup yields CDR1 MNHNS and CDR2 SASEGT. Trimming shortened V by 9 bases and J by 6 bases, and 21 bases separated the two germline ends. The CDR3 DNA is TGTGCCAGTGAAGTTGGGGGGATCCCAATTCAGCCCCAGCATTTT. Translated: CASEVGGIPIQPQHF.

This rearrangement joins TRBV9 to TRBJ2-5; D is possibly TRBD2 (6 bases). The V gene's germline CDR1 is SGDLS and CDR2 YYNGEE. Trimming cost V 5 bases and J 2 bases, with 16 bases left between them. This CDR3 has 15 amino acids. CDR3 DNA sequence: TGTGCCAGCAGTCCAGTAGGCGGGGCGCAAGAGACCCAGTACTTC. It encodes CASSPVGGAQETQYF.

J is TRBJ1-4 and V is TRBV5-6, with 8 bases that match TRBD1. Trimming took 5 bases from V and 3 from J; bases not matched to a gene: 12. CDR1 SGHDT and CDR2 YYEEEE come from the germline V gene. This CDR3 contains 17 residues. CDR3 sequence: CASSPTGGTFANEKLFF. CDR3 bases: TGTGCCAGCAGTCCAACAGGGGGGACCTTCGCTAATGAAAAACTGTTTTTT.

The rearrangement uses TRBV11-3 and TRBJ2-7, with TRBD1 matching 9 bases. Germline V gene sequence: CDR1 SGHNT, CDR2 YENEEA. The CDR3 is 16 amino acids. V dropped 1 base and J dropped 5; count of bases not matched to a gene: 9. CDR3 in amino acids: CASSLGQGVRGNEQYF. The CDR3 DNA reads as TGTGCCAGCAGCTTAGGACAGGGGGTAAGAGGGAACGAGCAGTACTTC.

The J gene is TRBJ2-7, the V gene TRBV28; TRBD1 aligns across 8 bases. Unmatched junction bases numbered 3, after V lost 4 bases and J lost 1 base. This CDR3 has 14 residues. Germline assignment: CDR1 MDHEN and CDR2 SYDVKM. This chain's CDR3 is CASSWTGQSYEQYF. The DNA for the CDR3 is TGTGCCAGCAGTTGGACAGGGCAATCCTACGAGCAGTACTTC.

This rearrangement joins TRBV28 to TRBJ2-5; 11 bases are shared with TRBD2. The CDR3 has 16 residues. V lost 3 bases and J lost 1; bases outside the gene matches: 4. Looked up from germline, CDR1 is MDHEN and CDR2 is SYDVKM. The CDR3 here is CASSLASGGSQETQYF. The CDR3 bases are TGTGCCAGCAGTTTGGCTAGCGGGGGGTCCCAAGAGACCCAGTACTTC.

This chain connects TRBV15 to TRBJ2-7; 11 bases map to TRBD1. This CDR3 has 14 residues. V dropped 5 bases and J dropped 5; count of bases not matched to a gene: 5. Germline V CDR1 and CDR2: LNHNV, YYDKDF (reference sequence). CDR3 sequence (DNA): TGTGCCACCAGCGGAAGGACAGGGGGCAACGAGCAGTACTTC. Translated: CATSGRTGGNEQYF.

This chain joins TRBV28 and TRBJ2-1; D possibly corresponds to TRBD2 (5 bases). The CDR3 is 16 amino acids. V lost 5 bases and J 0 bases, leaving 14 bases between the germline ends. Germline CDR1 is MDHEN and CDR2 is SYDVKM. The CDR3 region is CASSLRAESSYNEQFF. CDR3 in DNA: TGTGCCAGCAGTCTAAGAGCGGAGAGCTCCTACAATGAGCAGTTCTTC.